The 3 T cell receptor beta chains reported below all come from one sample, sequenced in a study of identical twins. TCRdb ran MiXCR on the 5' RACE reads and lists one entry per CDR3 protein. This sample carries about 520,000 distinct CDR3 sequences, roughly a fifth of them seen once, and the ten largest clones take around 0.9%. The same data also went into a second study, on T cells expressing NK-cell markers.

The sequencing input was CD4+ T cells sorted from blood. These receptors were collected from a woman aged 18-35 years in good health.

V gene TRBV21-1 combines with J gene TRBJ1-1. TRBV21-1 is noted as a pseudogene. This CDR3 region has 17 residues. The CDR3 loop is CASLNLEGREVNTEAFF. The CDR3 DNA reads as TGTGCCAGCCTAAATCTGGAGGGTCGAGAGGTGAACACTGAAGCTTTCTTT.

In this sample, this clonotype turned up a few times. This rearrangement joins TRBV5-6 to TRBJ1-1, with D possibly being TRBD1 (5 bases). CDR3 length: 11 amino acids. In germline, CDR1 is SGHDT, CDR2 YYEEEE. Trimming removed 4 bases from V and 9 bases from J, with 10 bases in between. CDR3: CASSMGRKAFF. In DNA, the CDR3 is TGTGCCAGCAGCATGGGACGAAAAGCTTTCTTT.

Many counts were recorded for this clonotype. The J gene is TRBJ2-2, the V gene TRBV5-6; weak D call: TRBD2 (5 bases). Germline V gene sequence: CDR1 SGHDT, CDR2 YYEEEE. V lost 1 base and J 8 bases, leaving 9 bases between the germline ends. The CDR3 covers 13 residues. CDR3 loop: CASSLPGGGELFF. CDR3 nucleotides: TGTGCCAGCAGCTTGCCTGGCGGGGGGGAGCTGTTTTTT.